This T cell receptor (beta chain) derives from a study of T cells in women clearing cervical HPV infection. About the study: Only a few women had HLA typing results available. Whole-study results and caveats: CIN3+ cases had significantly higher TCR richness than controls; evenness did not differ.

This table comes from immunoSEQ multiplex PCR, and its TCRdb copy is limited to in-frame clones, with some not included. The record lists 30,000 to 35,000 clones, of which the ten most abundant hold roughly 8.4%. Germline V gene data show CDR1 as MNHNS and CDR2 as SASEGT. The CDR3 spans 12 residues. Trimming took off 2 bases at V and 6 bases at J, with 8 bases between the two ends. Cervical HPV DNA detected by MY09/MY11 PCR, typed by dot-blot. Concerning this clone: Its antigen remains unidentified. The CDR3 end lies 3 residues beyond the end of the read and is filled in from the germline J gene.

The chain recombines TRBV6-1 with TRBJ2-7; a weak D match, TRBD1 (6 bases). Sequencing was carried out using blood buffy coat. The receptor was derived from a woman aged 18 to 69 with a cervical HPV16 infection that either progressed to CIN3+ or cleared (not recorded which). This chain's CDR3 is CASSETGIEQYF. Partial CDR3 DNA: TGTGCCAGCAGTGAAACAGGGATCGAG.